This TCR beta chain was recovered during a study of OX40 agonist ivuxolimab in advanced cancers. Study context: The dose-escalation cohort had hepatocellular carcinoma, melanoma, renal cell or head and neck cancer. With a range of roughly 20 to 79, age averaged roughly 60 years, and about 82% were male. Checkpoint inhibitors had been given previously to about 40% of patients.

With autoimmune disease history or systemic immunosuppression, patients were excluded. The data were produced by immunoSEQ multiplex PCR, yet TCRdb's version contains in-frame clones alone and is incomplete. The sample holds tens of thousands of clones, roughly four fifths seen once. The CDR3 is made up of 16 amino acids. CDR1 SGHDT and CDR2 YYEEEE come from the germline V gene. V lost 0 bases, J lost 5 bases, and 17 bases lay in between. The chain couples TRBV5-6 to TRBJ1-1; weak D call: TRBD1 (5 bases). Sample: CD4+ or CD8+ T cells sorted from blood, taken in a trial of the OX40 agonist ivuxolimab. This TCR was recovered from an adult with an advanced solid tumor such as melanoma, head and neck, liver or kidney cancer. The CDR3 sequence is CASSLGGLGLRTEAFF. In DNA form, the CDR3 reads TGTGCCAGCAGCTTGGGCGGTCTGGGGCTCCGAACTGAAGCTTTCTTT.